What follows are 15 T cell receptor beta chains derived from one specimen sequenced in a study of T cells in Graves' hyperthyroidism and ophthalmopathy. TCR beta CDR3 regions were amplified from RNA. Initially, a first-round RT-PCR of the TCR CDR3 employed the HTBI primer set. TCRdb ran MiXCR on the multiplex PCR reads and lists one entry per CDR3 protein. This table has hundreds of thousands of distinct CDR3 sequences, about 45% appearing once. Source material: peripheral blood or thyroid tissue (not recorded which). The receptors were gathered from a woman aged 18-35 years with Graves' hyperthyroidism.

This clonotype was recorded once. The V call is TRBV19, the J call TRBJ2-2, with 8 positions matching TRBD1. Germline loops: CDR1 LNHDA, CDR2 SQIVND (reference sequence). The CDR3 contains 15 residues. The V segment lost 10 bases and the J segment 5 bases; nucleotides outside the gene matches: 12. CDR3 nucleotide sequence: TGTGCCATTTCTGACAGGGGCGTCGGGACCGGGGAGCTGTTTTTT. Translation gives CAISDRGVGTGELFF.

This clonotype was recorded many times. The V call is TRBV2, the J call TRBJ1-2; D might be TRBD1 (6 bases). The CDR3 loop spans 15 amino acids. Germline CDR1 is SNHLY and CDR2 is FYNNEI. V lost 2 bases and J 2 bases, leaving 12 bases between the germline ends. This CDR3 is CASSERWGANYGYTF. CDR3 DNA: TGTGCCAGCAGTGAAAGATGGGGGGCGAACTATGGCTACACCTTC. The whole variable domain, remainder taken from reference TRBV2 and TRBJ1-2, is EPEVTQTPSHQVTQMGQEVILRCVPISNHLYFYWYRQILGQKVEFLVSFYNNEISEKSEIFDDQFSVERPDGSNFTLKIRSTKLEDSAMYFCASSERWGANYGYTFGSGTRLTVV.

V gene TRBV20-1 combines with J gene TRBJ2-7; D is possibly TRBD1 (6 bases). CDR1 and CDR2 from the germline V gene are DFQATT and SNEGSKA (reference sequence). The CDR3 has 13 residues. Trimming pared 6 bases from V and 2 bases from J, leaving 14 bases between. The CDR3 DNA sequence: TGCAGTGCGAGTCCCGGGACACCCTACGAGCAGTACTTC. Encoded protein: CSASPGTPYEQYF.

The chain links TRBV7-3 to TRBJ2-5, with D unclear. Trimming removed 2 bases from V and 7 bases from J, with 14 bases in between. Germline-derived CDR1 and CDR2 are SGHTA and FQGTGA. This CDR3 is built from 14 residues. The CDR3 region is CASSLVGSFGTQYF. The CDR3 region has the DNA TGTGCCAGCAGCTTAGTTGGGTCTTTCGGGACCCAGTACTTC.

This chain connects TRBV5-1 to TRBJ2-7, with 8 bases lining up with TRBD1. There are 15 residues in the CDR3. Per the germline V gene, CDR1 is SGHRS and CDR2 is YFSETQ. Germline trimming cut 0 bases from V and 3 bases from J; bases unmatched to any gene: 5. CDR3 sequence: CASSLGIGQGYEQYF. The CDR3 DNA follows: TGCGCCAGCAGCTTGGGGATTGGACAGGGCTACGAGCAGTACTTC.

This clonotype was seen at least ten times. The rearrangement uses TRBV24-1 and TRBJ1-1, with a tentative D call TRBD1 (6 bases). CDR3 length equals 13 residues. Germline V CDR1 and CDR2: KGHDR, SFDVKD. Trimming shortened V by 3 bases and J by 8 bases, and 12 bases separated the two germline ends. CDR3 amino acids: CATSDPGQREAFF. The CDR3 DNA follows: TGTGCCACCAGTGATCCCGGACAGAGAGAAGCTTTCTTT.

This clonotype was detected only once. V is TRBV19 and J is TRBJ2-6; TRBD1 matches at 7 bases. This CDR3 has 18 residues. CDR1 is LNHDA and CDR2 is SQIVND in the germline V gene (reference sequence). Unmatched junction bases numbered 8, after V lost 3 bases and J lost 0 bases. The CDR3 bases are TGTGCCAGTAGTATTCACACAGGGGAAGGCTCTGGGGCCAACGTCCTGACTTTC. Encoded protein: CASSIHTGEGSGANVLTF.

This clonotype has ten or more counts. The chain couples TRBV7-9 to TRBJ2-7; D is possibly TRBD1 or TRBD2 (5 bases each). Per the germline V gene, CDR1 is SEHNR and CDR2 is FQNEAQ (reference sequence). Deletions cut 4 bases from V and 2 bases from J, with 18 bases between. The CDR3 covers 16 residues. CDR3 sequence reads: CASSSAARDQAYEQYF. The CDR3 DNA reads TGTGCCAGCAGCTCAGCCGCGAGGGACCAGGCCTACGAGCAGTACTTC.

This clonotype was seen at least ten times. The chain combines TRBV7-9 with TRBJ2-6; D not resolved. Germline V gene data show CDR1 as SEHNR and CDR2 as FQNEAQ (reference sequence). Trimming shortened V by 3 bases and J by 1 base, and 7 bases separated the two germline ends. The CDR3 consists of 15 residues. CDR3 sequence (DNA): TGTGCCAGCAGCTTTTCGAATTCTGGGGCCAACGTCCTGACTTTC. Encoded protein: CASSFSNSGANVLTF.

The V call is TRBV20-1, the J call TRBJ1-3, with 11 positions matching TRBD1. V shed 4 bases, J shed 2 bases, and the junction held 1 base outside the gene matches. The CDR3 loop spans 14 amino acids. Germline values: CDR1 DFQATT, CDR2 SNEGSKA (reference sequence). The chain's CDR3 is CSAMGQGAGNTIYF. In DNA, the CDR3 is TGCAGTGCTATGGGACAGGGGGCTGGAAACACCATATATTTT.

The rearrangement uses TRBV5-1 and TRBJ2-2, with 7 bases aligning to TRBD1. Germline V gives CDR1 SGHRS, CDR2 YFSETQ. V shed 4 bases and J 6 bases; nucleotides not matched to a gene: 9. This CDR3 has 15 amino acids. Here the CDR3 reads CASSTGQAKAGELFF. CDR3 DNA sequence: TGCGCCAGCAGCACTGGACAGGCAAAGGCCGGGGAGCTGTTTTTT. The full variable domain, its missing parts supplied by reference TRBV5-1 and TRBJ2-2, is KAGVTQTPRYLIKTRGQQVTLSCSPISGHRSVSWYQQTPGQGLQFLFEYFSETQRNKGNFPGRFSGRQFSNSRSEMNVSTLELGDSALYLCASSTGQAKAGELFFGEGSRLTVL.

This chain connects TRBV11-2 to TRBJ1-1; D perhaps matches TRBD1 (5 bases). Deletions cut 5 bases from V and 1 base from J, with 11 bases between. Looked up from germline, CDR1 is SGHAT and CDR2 is FQNNGV. The CDR3 runs to 14 residues. For the CDR3, the DNA is TGTGCCAGCAGCCACGGGGGTACGAACACTGAAGCTTTCTTT. It codes for CASSHGGTNTEAFF.

This clonotype was seen a few times. The V gene is TRBV6-5, the J gene TRBJ1-2, with a tentative D call TRBD1 (5 bases). Germline V gene data show CDR1 as MNHEY and CDR2 as SVGAGI. Trimming cost V 4 bases and J 2 bases, with 14 bases left between them. This CDR3 has 15 residues. This chain's CDR3 is CASSSRYRGNYGYTF. The CDR3 nucleotides read TGTGCCAGCAGTTCTCGGTACCGGGGGAACTATGGCTACACCTTC.

This clonotype showed up just a few times. This chain connects TRBV7-9 to TRBJ2-5, with D possibly matching TRBD1 (5 bases). V dropped 6 bases and J dropped 2 bases, with 19 bases sitting between them. This CDR3 is 16 amino acids long. The germline CDR1 and CDR2 sequences are SEHNR and FQNEAQ (reference sequence). The CDR3 reads CASSYSRQNKQETQYF. The CDR3 bases are TGTGCCAGCAGTTACTCCAGACAGAACAAGCAAGAGACCCAGTACTTC.

This clonotype was detected only a few times. The V gene is TRBV2, the J gene TRBJ1-5, with 7 bases lining up with TRBD1. In germline, CDR1 is SNHLY, CDR2 FYNNEI. CDR3 length: 13 residues. The junction had 8 bases not matched to a gene; V was cut back by 7 bases and J by 8 bases. Written as DNA, the CDR3 is TGTGCCAGCAACGGAGGGGGCATGGAGCCCCAGCATTTT. It yields the protein CASNGGGMEPQHF.